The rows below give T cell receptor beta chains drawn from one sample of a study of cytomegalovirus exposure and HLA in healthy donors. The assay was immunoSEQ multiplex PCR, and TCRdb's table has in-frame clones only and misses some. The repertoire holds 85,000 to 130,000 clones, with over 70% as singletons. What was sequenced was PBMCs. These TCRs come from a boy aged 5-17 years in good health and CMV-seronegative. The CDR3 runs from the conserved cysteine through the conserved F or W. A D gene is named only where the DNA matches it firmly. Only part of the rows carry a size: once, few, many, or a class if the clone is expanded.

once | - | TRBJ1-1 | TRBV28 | TGTGCCAGCAGCAGGTGGGGGGACACTGAAGCTTTCTTT | CASSRWGDTEAFF
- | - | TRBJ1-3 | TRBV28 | TGTGCCAGCAGTTCACAGGGATTGGGGGGAAACACCATATATTTT | CASSSQGLGGNTIYF
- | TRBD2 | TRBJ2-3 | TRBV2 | TGTGCCAGCAGTGAAGCGGGACTAGCGGACACAGATACGCAGTATTTT | CASSEAGLADTDTQYF
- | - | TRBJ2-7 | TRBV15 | TGTGCCACCAGCAGAGGTGTGGAGACCTACGAGCAGTACTTC | CATSRGVETYEQYF
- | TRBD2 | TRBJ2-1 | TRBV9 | TGTGCCAGCAGTTCGACCCCGGGGGGCTACAATGAGCAGTTCTTC | CASSSTPGGYNEQFF
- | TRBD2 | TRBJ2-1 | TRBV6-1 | TGTGCCAGCAGTGACCGACTAGCGGGGTACAATGAGCAGTTCTTC | CASSDRLAGYNEQFF
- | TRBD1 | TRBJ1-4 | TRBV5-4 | TGTGCCAGCAGTCAGAACAGGGGAAATGAAAAACTGTTTTTT | CASSQNRGNEKLFF
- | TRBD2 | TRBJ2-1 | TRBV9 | TGTGCCAGCAGTGATACTAGCGGGGTGCATATGAGCTCCTACAATGAGCAGTTCTTC | CASSDTSGVHMSSYNEQFF
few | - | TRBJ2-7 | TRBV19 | TGTGCCAGTAACTCGGCAGGGCGGTCCTACGAGCAGTACTTC | CASNSAGRSYEQYF
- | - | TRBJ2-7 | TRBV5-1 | TGCGCCAGCAGCCCCTCGGGGAAGTCCTACGAGCAGTACTTC | CASSPSGKSYEQYF